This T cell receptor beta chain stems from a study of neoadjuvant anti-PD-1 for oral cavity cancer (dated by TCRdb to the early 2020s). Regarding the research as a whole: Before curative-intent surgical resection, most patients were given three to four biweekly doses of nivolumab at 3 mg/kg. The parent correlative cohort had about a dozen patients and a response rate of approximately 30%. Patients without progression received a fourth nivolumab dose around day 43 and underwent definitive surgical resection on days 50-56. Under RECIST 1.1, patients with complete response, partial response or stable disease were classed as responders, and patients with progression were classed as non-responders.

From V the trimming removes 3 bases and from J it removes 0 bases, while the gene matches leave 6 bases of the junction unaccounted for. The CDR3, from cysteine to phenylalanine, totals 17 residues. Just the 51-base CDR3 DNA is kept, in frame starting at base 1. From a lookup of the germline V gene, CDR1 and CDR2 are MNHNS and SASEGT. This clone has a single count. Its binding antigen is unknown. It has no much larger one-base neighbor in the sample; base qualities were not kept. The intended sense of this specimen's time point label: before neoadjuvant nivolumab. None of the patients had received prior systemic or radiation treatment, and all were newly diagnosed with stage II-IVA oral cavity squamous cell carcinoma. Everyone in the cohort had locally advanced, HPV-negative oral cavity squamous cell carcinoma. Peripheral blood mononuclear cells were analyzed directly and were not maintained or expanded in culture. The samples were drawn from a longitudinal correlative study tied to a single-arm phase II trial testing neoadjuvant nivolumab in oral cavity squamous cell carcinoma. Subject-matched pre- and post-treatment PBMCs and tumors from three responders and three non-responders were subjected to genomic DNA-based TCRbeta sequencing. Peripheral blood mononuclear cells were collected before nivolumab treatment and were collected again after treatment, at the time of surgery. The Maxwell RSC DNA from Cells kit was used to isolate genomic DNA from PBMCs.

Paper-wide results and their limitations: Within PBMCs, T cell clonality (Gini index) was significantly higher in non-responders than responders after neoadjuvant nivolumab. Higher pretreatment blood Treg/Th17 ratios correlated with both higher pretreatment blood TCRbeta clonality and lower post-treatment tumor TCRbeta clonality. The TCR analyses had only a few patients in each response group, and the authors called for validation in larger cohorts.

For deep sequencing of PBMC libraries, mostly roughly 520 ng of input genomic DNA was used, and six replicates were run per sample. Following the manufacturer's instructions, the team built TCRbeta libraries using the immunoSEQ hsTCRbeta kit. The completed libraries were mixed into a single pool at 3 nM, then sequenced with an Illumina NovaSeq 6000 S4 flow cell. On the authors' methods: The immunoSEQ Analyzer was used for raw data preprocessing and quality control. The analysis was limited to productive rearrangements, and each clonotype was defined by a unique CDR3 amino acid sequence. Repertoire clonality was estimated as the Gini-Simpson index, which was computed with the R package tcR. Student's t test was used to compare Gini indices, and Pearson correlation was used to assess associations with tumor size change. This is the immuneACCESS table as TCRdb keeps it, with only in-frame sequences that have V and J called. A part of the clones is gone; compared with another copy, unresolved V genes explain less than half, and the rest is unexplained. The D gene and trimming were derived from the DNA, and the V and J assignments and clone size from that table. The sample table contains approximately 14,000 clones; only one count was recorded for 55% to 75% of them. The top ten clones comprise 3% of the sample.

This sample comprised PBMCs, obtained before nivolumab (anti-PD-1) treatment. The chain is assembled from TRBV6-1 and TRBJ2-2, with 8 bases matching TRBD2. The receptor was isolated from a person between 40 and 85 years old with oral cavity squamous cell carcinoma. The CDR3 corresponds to CASSDDGRVANTGELFF. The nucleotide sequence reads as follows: TGTGCCAGCAGTGATGACGGGAGGGTGGCGAACACCGGGGAGCTGTTTTTT.